This T cell receptor beta chain emerged from a study of breast tumors, draining lymph nodes, adjacent tissues. Broader study findings: Tumors had less TCR diversity than lymph nodes, more than nontumor tissue. Luminal-like breast cancer showed significantly greater tumor-nontumor repertoire similarity than basal-like breast cancer did. Findings are consistent with lymph node origin and intratumoral expansion of most tumor T cells.

Breast cancer patients provided tissue from their axillary draining lymph nodes. As concerns this clonotype: Its antigen is unidentified. The CDR3 end shows no conserved phenylalanine or tryptophan, and so a read error is likely.

TCRdb independently ran MiXCR on the multiplex PCR reads; one entry per CDR3 protein. The sample holds approximately 140,000 distinct CDR3 sequences, over 25% seen once. The specimen was axillary lymph node tissue. The TCR originated in a female donor with breast cancer. Some clones in this sample may be carry-over from other donors' samples.

As DNA, the CDR3 is TGTGCCAGTAGCCCCCCCCTAGGCGAGCGGCCAACCGGGGAGCTGTTTCTT. Encoded protein: CASSPPLGERPTGELFL. The chain has TRBV19 and TRBJ2-2, with D perhaps TRBD2 (5 bases). CDR3 length: 17 residues. Trimming removed 6 bases from V and 5 bases from J, with 22 bases in between. Per the germline V gene, CDR1 is LNHDA and CDR2 is SQIVND (reference sequence).